Reported below is one TCR beta chain. These data come from a study of cytomegalovirus exposure and HLA in healthy donors. Germline V gene data show CDR1 as MNHEY and CDR2 as SVGAGI. J lost 5 bases, V lost 6 bases, and 12 bases had no gene match. This CDR3 is 15 amino acids long. The PCR ran on 60 Vbeta and 13 Jbeta primers. TCRdb's copy holds only in-frame clones and misses some; the assay was immunoSEQ multiplex PCR. The profile covers 55,000 to 80,000 clones, with roughly 85% appearing a single time and over 8.5% taken by the ten largest. This chain links TRBV6-5 with TRBJ2-7, with 8 bases identical to TRBD1. The source material was PBMCs. The clonotype originates from a female donor in good health and CMV-seronegative. The CDR3 DNA reads as TGTGCCAGCAGCTACGACAGGGGCCTCGAGAACGAGCAGTACTTC. Translation: CASSYDRGLENEQYF.